Sequencing of this T cell receptor beta chain was carried out in a study of blood T cell repertoires in COVID-19. Looked up from germline, CDR1 is KGHSH and CDR2 is LQKENI. V trimming: 2 bases; J trimming: 0 bases; junction bases outside the gene matches: 15. CDR3 length: 20 residues. Using immunoSEQ multiplex PCR, the repertoire was profiled, and TCRdb retains in-frame clones only, with some absent. The data show some 120,000 clones, with roughly four fifths seen just once and about 3.8% held by the top ten. The sequence derives from a woman in her forties or fifties with acute or convalescent COVID-19. The V call is TRBV18, the J call TRBJ1-3; 8 positions agree with TRBD1. Sample: peripheral blood. The CDR3 loop reads CASSPIALAGGPLSGNTIYF. CDR3 DNA sequence: TGTGCCAGCTCACCAATAGCCTTGGCAGGGGGCCCGCTCTCTGGAAACACCATATATTTT.